Listed below are T cell receptor beta chains from one sample, sequenced in a study of identical twins. Each CDR3 protein gets one entry after TCRdb re-called the 5' RACE reads with MiXCR. The data hold 750,000 to 950,000 distinct CDR3 sequences, with around 12% observed a single time. This sample also appeared in a second study, on yellow fever vaccine responses in identical twins.

Sequencing was carried out using PBMCs. The receptors shown here come from a woman aged 18-29 years in good health. Each CDR3 is given with its conserved first and last residue. A D gene is named only where the DNA matches it firmly. Clone size, where shown, is once, few, many, or a class for clones that have expanded.

V gene	D gene	clone size	J gene	CDR3 protein	CDR3 DNA
TRBV28	-	many	TRBJ1-5	CASSLVEGGNQPQHF	TGTGCCAGCAGTTTAGTAGAGGGGGGCAATCAGCCCCAGCATTTT
TRBV28	TRBD2	few	TRBJ2-5	CASITAGVPETQYF	TGTGCCAGCATCACAGCGGGAGTACCAGAGACCCAGTACTTC
TRBV11-2	-	-	TRBJ1-1	CASSGSLGTEAFF	TGTGCCAGCAGCGGGTCATTAGGCACTGAAGCTTTCTTT
TRBV28	-	many	TRBJ1-3	CASSRDMYSGNTIYF	TGTGCCAGCAGTCGGGACATGTACTCTGGAAACACCATATATTTT
TRBV7-9	TRBD1	-	TRBJ2-7	CASSLVAGGLYEQYF	TGTGCCAGCAGCTTAGTGGCAGGGGGCCTATACGAGCAGTACTTC
TRBV24-1	TRBD1	few	TRBJ2-1	CATSDHGTGRGEQFF	TGTGCCACCAGTGACCACGGGACAGGGCGGGGTGAGCAGTTCTTC
TRBV25-1	-	few	TRBJ1-1	CASSSTAAAFF	TGTGCCAGCAGTAGCACAGCCGCAGCTTTCTTT
TRBV7-7	-	few	TRBJ2-1	CASSLGESLGFGEQFF	TGTGCCAGCAGCTTAGGCGAGTCATTAGGATTCGGTGAGCAGTTCTTC
TRBV5-1	-	-	TRBJ2-2	CASSLDGYGGELFF	TGCGCCAGCAGCTTGGATGGGTACGGCGGGGAGCTGTTTTTT
TRBV28	-	-	TRBJ1-4	CASRNEPGPGREKLFF	TGTGCCAGCAGAAACGAACCGGGCCCAGGGAGGGAAAAACTGTTTTTT
TRBV11-2	-	few	TRBJ1-4	CASSHVPDSNEKLFF	TGTGCCAGCAGCCACGTGCCCGACAGTAATGAAAAACTGTTTTTT
TRBV15	-	many	TRBJ2-1	CATSRDEGSNEQFF	TGTGCCACCAGCAGAGATGAGGGCAGCAATGAGCAGTTCTTC
TRBV2	TRBD1	few	TRBJ2-1	CASRWTGDNEQFF	TGTGCCAGCAGATGGACAGGGGACAATGAGCAGTTCTTC
TRBV15	TRBD2	few	TRBJ2-1	CATSSFLAGGPNGEQFF	TGTGCCACCAGCAGCTTCCTAGCGGGGGGGCCAAATGGTGAGCAGTTCTTC
TRBV4-1	-	few	TRBJ2-7	CASSQGGRNYEQYF	TGCGCCAGCAGCCAAGGCGGACGAAACTACGAGCAGTACTTC
TRBV9	TRBD1	few	TRBJ2-3	CASSPRQGVGYTDTQYF	TGTGCCAGCAGCCCAAGACAGGGAGTGGGCTACACAGATACGCAGTATTTT
TRBV4-2	TRBD2	few	TRBJ2-7	CASSRGGVEGGSYEQYF	TGTGCCAGCAGCCGGGGGGGGGTTGAGGGAGGCTCCTACGAGCAGTACTTC
TRBV10-3	-	few	TRBJ2-3	CAIRDGTVTDTQYF	TGTGCCATCAGGGACGGGACCGTCACAGATACGCAGTATTTT
TRBV2	TRBD2	-	TRBJ2-1	CASSVIAGGLDPEQFF	TGTGCCAGCAGTGTTATAGCGGGAGGGCTTGACCCTGAGCAGTTCTTC
TRBV3-1	TRBD2	few	TRBJ2-2	CASSPRLAGAPGELFF	TGTGCCAGCAGCCCCAGACTAGCGGGAGCCCCCGGGGAGCTGTTTTTT
TRBV7-8	-	few	TRBJ1-2	CASSANVAGYTF	TGTGCCAGCAGCGCAAACGTGGCTGGCTACACCTTC
TRBV5-1	-	-	TRBJ2-5	CASSLDRRGPQETQYF	TGCGCCAGCAGCTTGGACCGGCGGGGCCCCCAAGAGACCCAGTACTTC
TRBV6-5	TRBD1	-	TRBJ1-1	CASSYAGQGGTEAFF	TGTGCCAGCAGTTACGCAGGACAGGGGGGCACTGAAGCTTTCTTT
TRBV12-3/TRBV12-4	TRBD2	-	TRBJ2-7	CASSRPGTSSYEQYF	TGTGCCAGCAGTAGGCCCGGGACTAGCAGCTACGAGCAGTACTTC
TRBV12-3/TRBV12-4	-	-	TRBJ1-5	CASSSRQVESNQPQHF	TGTGCCAGCAGTTCCCGACAGGTGGAGAGCAATCAGCCCCAGCATTTT
TRBV18	-	-	TRBJ2-1	CASSPLDGYNEQFF	TGTGCCAGCTCACCACTAGATGGGTACAATGAGCAGTTCTTC
TRBV6-1	-	many	TRBJ2-2	CASRRTGTGELFF	TGTGCCAGCAGGCGTACAGGGACCGGGGAGCTGTTTTTT
TRBV2	-	-	TRBJ2-3	CASSEVGSTDTQYF	TGTGCCAGCAGTGAAGTGGGGAGCACAGATACGCAGTATTTT